This T cell receptor (beta chain) is from a study of blood T cells in healthy people across ages. Germline assignment: CDR1 LGHNA and CDR2 YSLEER. The length of the CDR3 is 15 residues. V shed 4 bases and J shed 2 bases, with 15 bases lying between them. The second PCR ran about 6 to 11 cycles with a sample-barcoded 5' primer and J-beta primers. One entry per CDR3 protein, called by TCRdb with MiXCR from the 5' RACE reads. The table records 1.8 million or so distinct CDR3 sequences, about 39% of them present only once. This TCR was recovered from a human donor in good health. Sample: blood. This sequence joins TRBV4-3 and TRBJ2-7; D gene uncertain. The CDR3 sequence: CASSPQVGNPYEQYF. In DNA form, the CDR3 reads TGCGCCAGCAGCCCTCAGGTGGGGAATCCCTACGAGCAGTACTTC.